This entry lists 32 T cell receptor beta chains sequenced from one sample in a study of shared clonotypes between healthy human individuals. Using immunoSEQ multiplex PCR, the repertoire was profiled, and TCRdb retains in-frame clones only, with some absent. Of 500,000 or so clones in the sample, roughly 95% were seen once. The sample taken for sequencing was naive CD4+ T cells sorted from blood. The subset is: CD45RA+ positively selected. These receptors originate from a woman in her 30s in good health.

About this clone: The same CDR3 also results from other DNA sequences found in this sample. The J gene is TRBJ2-7, the V gene TRBV2, with D perhaps being TRBD1 or TRBD2 (5 bases each). V was clipped by 6 bases and J by 1 base, with 7 bases between them. CDR3 length: 12 amino acids. The V gene's germline CDR1 is SNHLY and CDR2 FYNNEI. CDR3 in amino acids: CASRRGSYEQYF. CDR3 nucleotides: TGTGCCAGCAGGAGGGGTTCCTACGAGCAGTACTTC.

CDR3 region: CSVVRVDAFF. CDR3 DNA sequence: TGCAGCGTTGTGAGGGTCGATGCTTTCTTT. V gene TRBV29-1 combines with J gene TRBJ1-1; D call uncertain. From germline, CDR1 is SQVTM and CDR2 ANQGSEA. The CDR3 has 10 amino acids. The V gene lost 4 bases and the J gene lost 11 bases, with 11 bases spanning the gap.

The V call is TRBV7-9, the J call TRBJ2-3; either TRBD1 or TRBD2 may supply D (5 bases each). From germline, CDR1 is SEHNR and CDR2 FQNEAQ (reference sequence). The germline V and J ends were trimmed by 7 bases and 3 bases, with 20 bases remaining between them. The CDR3 contains 16 residues. In DNA form, the CDR3 reads TGTGCCAGCACCCGCGAGGGACGGCTCATGACAGATACGCAGTATTTT. This translates into CASTREGRLMTDTQYF.

The chain has TRBV7-9 and TRBJ1-1; no firm D call. CDR1 is SEHNR, CDR2 FQNEAQ, per germline (reference sequence). V was clipped by 4 bases and J by 7 bases, with 16 bases between them. The CDR3 runs 14 residues. This CDR3 is CASSSPPTAGEAFF. CDR3 DNA sequence: TGTGCCAGCAGCTCCCCGCCCACCGCCGGTGAAGCTTTCTTT.

This sequence joins TRBV19 and TRBJ1-1; D gene unclear. The CDR3 spans 14 residues. Per the germline V gene, CDR1 is LNHDA and CDR2 is SQIVND (reference sequence). Trimming took off 6 bases at V and 2 bases at J, with 13 bases between the two ends. The CDR3 loop reads CASRWKRENTEAFF. CDR3 in DNA: TGTGCCAGTAGATGGAAGAGGGAAAACACTGAAGCTTTCTTT.

This clone was picked up one time. The chain carries TRBV6-6 and TRBJ2-1; TRBD2 matches at 7 bases. CDR1 and CDR2 from the germline V gene are MNHNY and SVGAGI (reference sequence). V shed 7 bases and J 6 bases; nucleotides not matched to a gene: 12. The CDR3 loop spans 15 amino acids. The CDR3 DNA reads as TGTGCCAGCACCAGAAGCGGGAAACATAGCAATGAGCAGTTCTTC. It translates to CASTRSGKHSNEQFF.

The DNA of the CDR3 is TGTGCCAGCAGCGATGACGTTGGCGTTGGGGAGACCCAGTACTTC. Encoded protein: CASSDDVGVGETQYF. The V gene is TRBV2, the J gene TRBJ2-5; D is undetermined. V was cut by 6 bases and J by 5 bases, with 19 bases left in between. Germline CDR1 is SNHLY and CDR2 is FYNNEI. This CDR3 region has 15 residues. Full variable domain (rest looked up from reference TRBV2 and TRBJ2-5): EPEVTQTPSHQVTQMGQEVILRCVPISNHLYFYWYRQILGQKVEFLVSFYNNEISEKSEIFDDQFSVERPDGSNFTLKIRSTKLEDSAMYFCASSDDVGVGETQYFGPGTRLLVL.

This clone showed up just a few times. This sequence joins TRBV6-5 and TRBJ1-4; D is unclear. CDR3 size: 13 residues. The germline V and J ends were trimmed by 0 bases and 8 bases, with 7 bases remaining between them. Germline V gene sequence: CDR1 MNHEY, CDR2 SVGAGI. CDR3 loop: CASSYSDGEKLFF. In DNA, the CDR3 is TGTGCCAGCAGTTACTCGGACGGAGAAAAACTGTTTTTT.

The chain combines TRBV4-2 with TRBJ2-1; TRBD2 aligns across 10 bases. CDR3 size: 20 residues. J gave up 4 bases and V 0 bases, and 15 bases lay outside the gene matches. Germline values: CDR1 LGHNA, CDR2 YNFKEQ. The CDR3 region has the DNA TGTGCCAGCAGCCAAGATGCGTTTGGAAGCGGGAGGGCCTTGTACAATGAGCAGTTCTTC. Amino acid sequence: CASSQDAFGSGRALYNEQFF.

The V call is TRBV28, the J call TRBJ1-2; D is perhaps TRBD1 (6 bases). Trimming cost V 8 bases and J 2 bases, with 12 bases left between them. CDR1 is MDHEN, CDR2 SYDVKM, per germline. CDR3 size: 13 residues. The CDR3 sequence: CASGGTSNYGYTF. CDR3 DNA sequence: TGTGCCAGCGGGGGGACATCGAACTATGGCTACACCTTC.

The chain is built from TRBV5-1 and TRBJ1-1; no clear D gene. In germline, CDR1 is SGHRS, CDR2 YFSETQ. V lost 4 bases to trimming and J lost 5 bases, with 15 bases between them. CDR3 size: 14 residues. CDR3 DNA sequence: TGCGCCAGCAGCAAAAACAACGGTAGGACTGAAGCTTTCTTT. Translated: CASSKNNGRTEAFF.

V and J are TRBV4-1 and TRBJ2-7; TRBD2 matches 14 bases. This CDR3 comprises 18 residues. CDR1 and CDR2 (germline): MGHRA, YSYEKL. J lost 1 base, V lost 4 bases, and 9 bases had no gene match. In DNA form, the CDR3 reads TGCGCCAGCAGCCTAAGACTAGCGGGAGGGTACCTGTCCTACGAGCAGTACTTC. It is translated as CASSLRLAGGYLSYEQYF.

This chain uses TRBV25-1 with TRBJ2-5; 8 bases are shared with TRBD1. The CDR3 is made up of 15 amino acids. V gave up 6 bases and J gave up 5 bases; unmatched junction bases: 11. CDR1 and CDR2 (germline): MGHDK, SYGVNS. CDR3 nucleotide sequence: TGTGCCAGCAGCGCTACCGGGACAGGCAGGGAGACCCAGTACTTC. It encodes CASSATGTGRETQYF.

The genes are TRBV27 and TRBJ1-5; 8 bases are shared with TRBD1. This CDR3 is built from 12 residues. V dropped 5 bases and J dropped 8; count of bases not matched to a gene: 2. Germline V gene sequence: CDR1 MNHEY, CDR2 SMNVEV (reference sequence). The CDR3 DNA reads as TGTGCCAGCAGTACAGGGGGTAAGCCCCAGCATTTT. Protein sequence: CASSTGGKPQHF.

V usage is TRBV28 and J usage is TRBJ1-5; no firm D call. Germline V gives CDR1 MDHEN, CDR2 SYDVKM. The germline V and J ends were trimmed by 6 bases and 1 base, with 10 bases remaining between them. The CDR3 has 14 residues. DNA for the CDR3: TGTGCCAGCAGCCTCCCGAGGAGCAATCAGCCCCAGCATTTT. Amino acid sequence: CASSLPRSNQPQHF.

This sequence joins TRBV28 and TRBJ2-3, with D hard to call. CDR1 and CDR2 (germline): MDHEN, SYDVKM. V was pared by 5 bases and J by 0 bases, with 15 bases between. The CDR3 loop spans 16 amino acids. CDR3 protein: CASSRPGWLSTDTQYF. The CDR3 region has the DNA TGTGCCAGCAGTCGTCCGGGTTGGCTAAGCACAGATACGCAGTATTTT.

V is TRBV10-3 and J is TRBJ1-1; D remains unclear. The V end was cut by 6 bases, the J end by 8 bases, with 22 bases between. This CDR3 is built from 15 residues. Germline V CDR1 and CDR2: ENHRY, SYGVKD. The CDR3 DNA sequence: TGTGCCATCAGATCATGGACTGGCGGACTCTACGAAGCTTTCTTT. This sequence encodes CAIRSWTGGLYEAFF.

This clone was recorded only once. V usage is TRBV29-1 and J usage is TRBJ2-1; a weak D match, TRBD2 (5 bases). The CDR3 runs to 13 residues. The germline CDR1 and CDR2 sequences are SQVTM and ANQGSEA. This chain's CDR3 is CTSGPWGVDEQFF. The CDR3 region has the DNA TGCACCTCGGGCCCATGGGGAGTGGATGAGCAGTTCTTC.

In this sample, this clone turned up once. This sequence joins TRBV5-5 and TRBJ2-7; 13 nucleotides agree with TRBD2. The germline gives CDR1 SGHKS, CDR2 YYEKEE (reference sequence). The V gene end was trimmed by 4 bases and the J gene end by 3 bases; junction bases not matched to a gene: 4. This CDR3 has 15 residues. For the CDR3, the DNA is TGTGCCAGCAGCCGGACTAGCGGGAGCCTCTACGAGCAGTACTTC. It codes for CASSRTSGSLYEQYF.

This clone was seen a single time. The CDR3 DNA reads TGTGCCAGCAGTTTTAGGGAGGGCAGGGCTGACGAGCAGTACTTC. Residues: CASSFREGRADEQYF. The rearrangement joins TRBV28 to TRBJ2-7; 7 bases map to TRBD2. The CDR3 runs 15 residues. Germline-derived CDR1 and CDR2 are MDHEN and SYDVKM. With 3 bases clipped from V and 5 bases from J, the junction kept 10 bases outside the gene matches.

The rearrangement links TRBV10-2 to TRBJ2-3; TRBD2 aligns across 7 bases. The CDR3 runs 14 residues. J was trimmed by 6 bases and V by 6 bases; bases with no gene match: 9. CDR1 WSHSY and CDR2 SAAADI come from the germline V gene. The CDR3 bases are TGCGCCAGCAGGGAAGGACTAGTTTCGGATACGCAGTATTTT. This gives the protein CASREGLVSDTQYF.

The chain has TRBV7-2 and TRBJ2-7; D remains ambiguous. V lost 1 base and J 6 bases, leaving 19 bases between the germline ends. CDR1 SGHTA and CDR2 FQGNSA come from the germline V gene. The CDR3 loop spans 16 amino acids. CDR3 in amino acids: CASSLVPGLGLGEQYF. The CDR3 nucleotides are TGTGCCAGCAGCTTAGTTCCGGGTTTGGGTTTGGGCGAGCAGTACTTC.

The table lists this clone with a count of one. The rearrangement joins TRBV5-4 to TRBJ2-1; 7 bases align to TRBD1. This CDR3 region has 16 residues. Germline CDR1 SGHNT, CDR2 YYREEE (reference sequence). V was clipped by 4 bases and J by 2 bases; unmatched bases: 9. CDR3 DNA sequence: TGTGCCAGCAGCGTAGGGGGCACATGGACCTACAATGAGCAGTTCTTC. Protein sequence: CASSVGGTWTYNEQFF.

This chain uses TRBV7-2 with TRBJ2-6; D is tentatively TRBD1 or TRBD2 (6 bases each). The germline V and J ends were trimmed by 3 bases and 1 base, with 19 bases remaining between them. Per the germline V gene, CDR1 is SGHTA and CDR2 is FQGNSA. The CDR3 runs 19 residues. The CDR3 DNA sequence: TGTGCCAGCAGCTTCCCAACAAGGGGGAGGAAGTCTGGGGCCAACGTCCTGACTTTC. The encoded protein is CASSFPTRGRKSGANVLTF.

Turning to this clone: The sample holds other DNA sequences that translate to the same CDR3. The V gene is TRBV20-1, the J gene TRBJ2-7; D not certain. This CDR3 region has 11 residues. V lost 5 bases to trimming and J lost 2 bases, with 7 bases between them. Germline assignment: CDR1 DFQATT and CDR2 SNEGSKA (reference sequence). The CDR3 nucleotides read TGCAGTGCTGGATCCGCCTACGAGCAGTACTTC. Amino acids: CSAGSAYEQYF.

The chain is built from TRBV2 and TRBJ2-1, with D maybe TRBD1 (6 bases). Per germline, CDR1 SNHLY and CDR2 FYNNEI. V gave up 7 bases and J gave up 7 bases, with 11 bases separating them. This CDR3 comprises 12 residues. The CDR3: CASNTGFNEQFF. CDR3 DNA sequence: TGTGCCAGCAATACAGGGTTTAATGAGCAGTTCTTC.

V is TRBV2 and J is TRBJ1-1, with TRBD1 matching over 9 bases. The junction had 6 bases not matched to a gene; V was cut back by 10 bases and J by 3 bases. The length of the CDR3 is 13 residues. Germline-derived CDR1 and CDR2 are SNHLY and FYNNEI. DNA of the CDR3: TGTGCCACCTCGGGACAGGGAGACACTGAAGCTTTCTTT. Translated, it gives CATSGQGDTEAFF.

This sequence joins TRBV6-5 and TRBJ2-3; 10 positions match TRBD2. The CDR3 runs to 15 residues. The germline CDR1 and CDR2 sequences are MNHEY and SVGAGI. After removal of 5 bases from V and 3 bases from J, the junction contained 5 bases not matched to a gene. In DNA, the CDR3 is TGTGCCAGCAGTCGGATGACTAGCGGGACAGATACGCAGTATTTT. This encodes CASSRMTSGTDTQYF.

The CDR3 loop is CASDKGTRGEQYF. CDR3 coding DNA: TGTGCCAGCGATAAAGGCACTAGAGGCGAGCAGTACTTC. The chain carries TRBV28 and TRBJ2-7; possible D gene TRBD2, 5 bases. Germline V gives CDR1 MDHEN, CDR2 SYDVKM. Trimming took off 8 bases at V and 6 bases at J, with 17 bases between the two ends. This CDR3 is built from 13 residues. Full variable domain (outside the CDR3, taken from reference TRBV28 and TRBJ2-7): DVKVTQSSRYLVKRTGEKVFLECVQDMDHENMFWYRQDPGLGLRLIYFSYDVKMKEKGDIPEGYSVSREKKERFSLILESASTNQTSMYLCASDKGTRGEQYFGPGTRLTVT.

The gene calls are TRBV7-9 and TRBJ2-7; TRBD2 agrees at 9 bases. J was trimmed by 2 bases and V by 5 bases; bases with no gene match: 10. The CDR3 totals 16 residues. Germline CDR1 SEHNR, CDR2 FQNEAQ (reference sequence). CDR3 nucleotide sequence: TGTGCCAGCAGCGCTAGCGGGGTCAGGGAGGCCTACGAGCAGTACTTC. Translated, it gives CASSASGVREAYEQYF.

V is TRBV28 and J is TRBJ1-3; D remains ambiguous. The germline CDR1 and CDR2 sequences are MDHEN and SYDVKM. V lost 7 bases to trimming and J lost 0 bases, with 7 bases between them. The CDR3 sequence is 13 residues long. CDR3 nucleotide sequence: TGTGCCAGCACTGGGAGCTCTGGAAACACCATATATTTT. It translates to CASTGSSGNTIYF.

The rearrangement uses TRBV28 and TRBJ2-3, with D tentatively TRBD2 (6 bases). In germline, CDR1 is MDHEN, CDR2 SYDVKM. This CDR3 spans 16 amino acids. V was clipped by 3 bases and J by 2 bases, with 15 bases between them. CDR3 residues: CASSFLGLDDTDTQYF. CDR3 nucleotide sequence: TGTGCCAGCAGTTTTCTGGGACTGGATGACACAGATACGCAGTATTTT.